Listed below are T cell receptor beta chains from one sample, sequenced in a study of T cells in Graves' hyperthyroidism and ophthalmopathy. TCRdb called the multiplex PCR reads again in MiXCR, with one record for every CDR3 protein. The sample holds fewer than 450,000 distinct CDR3 sequences, about a sixth seen once. Material: blood. The receptors shown here come from a woman aged 30 to 39 with Graves' hyperthyroidism that later progressed to Graves' ophthalmopathy. CDR3s include the opening cysteine and the closing phenylalanine or tryptophan. D genes are given only for firm matches. Size values are once, few and many counts, or a class for expanded clones, and some rows have none.

many	NA	TRBJ2-5	TRBV25-1	TGTGCCAGCAGTGATAAGTACCAAGAGACCCAGTACTTC	CASSDKYQETQYF
many	TRBD1	TRBJ1-2	TRBV19	TGTGCCAGTACCAGGGACAGGGAAGGAGGCTACACCTTC	CASTRDREGGYTF
many	TRBD2	TRBJ2-3	TRBV5-1	TGCGCCAGCAGCTGGACTAGCGGGATGGGAGCAGATACGCAGTATTTT	CASSWTSGMGADTQYF
NA	NA	TRBJ1-1	TRBV5-1	TGCGCCAGCAGCTTGGTAAGGGGAATGAACACTGAAGCTTTCTTT	CASSLVRGMNTEAFF
many	NA	TRBJ2-7	TRBV6-2/TRBV6-3	TGTGCCAGCAGACGCGGAGGGGAGGCAGGTTACGAGCAGTACTTC	CASRRGGEAGYEQYF
many	TRBD2	TRBJ2-1	TRBV11-2	TGTGCCAGCAGCTTAGTCGGGAACACAGGACTAGCGGGAGAACGTAATGAGCAGTTCTTC	CASSLVGNTGLAGERNEQFF
few	NA	TRBJ2-7	TRBV4-1	TGCGCCAGCAGCCAGTTGACAGAGTCCTACGAGCAGTACTTC	CASSQLTESYEQYF
few	NA	TRBJ1-1	TRBV6-1	TGTGCCAGCAGTGCCCCCAAGGTGGGGGGGTTTAGTGAAGCTTTCTTT	CASSAPKVGGFSEAFF
many	NA	TRBJ1-6	TRBV11-2	TGTGCCAGCAGCGATCCCCCTTTCAATTCACCCCTCCACTTT	CASSDPPFNSPLHF
NA	NA	TRBJ2-3	TRBV28	TGTGCCAGCAGTTCCCAGAAGGGGAACACAGATACGCAGTATTTT	CASSSQKGNTDTQYF
many	NA	TRBJ1-1	TRBV5-1	TGCGCCAGCAGCCTGAATTTGGACAGTGAAGCTTTCTTT	CASSLNLDSEAFF
many	NA	TRBJ2-7	TRBV6-1	TGTGCCAGCAGTGGCCCGTCGGGGAGCTCCTACGAGCAGTACTTC	CASSGPSGSSYEQYF
many	TRBD1	TRBJ1-1	TRBV28	TGTGCCATAGTATCGTCAGGGGGCGCGGGAGCTTTCTTT	CAIVSSGGAGAFF
NA	NA	TRBJ1-6	TRBV11-2	TGTGCCAGCAGAGAAGATTATAATTCACCCCTCCACTTT	CASREDYNSPLHF
few	TRBD2	TRBJ2-1	TRBV19	TGTGCCAGTAGTGGGATAGCGGGCTACAATGAGCAGTTCTTC	CASSGIAGYNEQFF
many	NA	TRBJ1-2	TRBV6-2/TRBV6-3	TGTGCCAGCAGTTACTCCGGGTCGATGGGTGGCTACACCTTC	CASSYSGSMGGYTF
many	TRBD2	TRBJ2-1	TRBV20-1	TGCAGTGCTAGAGACCTAGCGGGAGCCTACAATGAGCAGTTCTTC	CSARDLAGAYNEQFF
NA	NA	TRBJ1-1	TRBV28	TGTGCCAGCAGATACGGGACTCAGAACACTGAAGCTTTCTTT	CASRYGTQNTEAFF